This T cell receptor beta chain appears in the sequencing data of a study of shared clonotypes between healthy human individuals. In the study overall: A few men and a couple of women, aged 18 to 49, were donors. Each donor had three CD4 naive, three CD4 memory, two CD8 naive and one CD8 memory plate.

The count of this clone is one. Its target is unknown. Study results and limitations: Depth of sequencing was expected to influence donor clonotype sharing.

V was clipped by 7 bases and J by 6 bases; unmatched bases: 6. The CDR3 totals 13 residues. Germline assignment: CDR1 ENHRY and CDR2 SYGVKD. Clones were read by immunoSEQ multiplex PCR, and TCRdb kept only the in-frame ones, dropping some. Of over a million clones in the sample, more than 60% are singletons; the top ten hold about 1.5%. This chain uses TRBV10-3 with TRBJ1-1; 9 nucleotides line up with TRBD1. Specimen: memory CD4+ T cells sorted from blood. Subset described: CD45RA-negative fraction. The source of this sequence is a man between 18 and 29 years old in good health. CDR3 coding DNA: TGTGCCATCACCTCGGGACAGGGAGCTGAAGCTTTCTTT. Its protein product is CAITSGQGAEAFF.